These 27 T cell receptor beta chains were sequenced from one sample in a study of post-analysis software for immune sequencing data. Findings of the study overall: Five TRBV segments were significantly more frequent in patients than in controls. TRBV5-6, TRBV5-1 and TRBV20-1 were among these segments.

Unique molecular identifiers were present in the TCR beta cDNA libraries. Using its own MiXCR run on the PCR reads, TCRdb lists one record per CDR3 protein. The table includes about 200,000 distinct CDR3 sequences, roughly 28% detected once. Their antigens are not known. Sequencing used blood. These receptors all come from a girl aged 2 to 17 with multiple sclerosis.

The CDR3 bases are TGCGCCAGCAGCTCCCGGACAGGGGTCTCCTATTACCAAGAGACCCAGTACTTC. Residues: CASSSRTGVSYYQETQYF. The V gene is TRBV5-1, the J gene TRBJ2-5, with TRBD1 identical over 9 bases. Trimming took 3 bases from V and 0 from J; bases not matched to a gene: 12. CDR1 is SGHRS, CDR2 YFSETQ, per germline. The CDR3 is 18 amino acids.

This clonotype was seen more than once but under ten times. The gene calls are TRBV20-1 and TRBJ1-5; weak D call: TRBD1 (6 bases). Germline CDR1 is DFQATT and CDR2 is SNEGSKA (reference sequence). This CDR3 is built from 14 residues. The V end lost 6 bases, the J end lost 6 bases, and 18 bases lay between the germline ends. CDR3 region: CSAERGGAGQPQHF. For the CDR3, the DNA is TGCAGTGCCGAACGGGGGGGGGCGGGTCAGCCCCAGCATTTT.

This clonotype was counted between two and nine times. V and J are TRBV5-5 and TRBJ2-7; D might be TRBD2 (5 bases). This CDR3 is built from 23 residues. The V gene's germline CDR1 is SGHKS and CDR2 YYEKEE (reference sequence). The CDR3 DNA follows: TGTGCTAGCCAAGGGAGCCAGCAGCTTCTTTCACCAGGACCGACTCGCCCCTTCTACGAGCAGTACTTC. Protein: CASQGSQQLLSPGPTRPFYEQYF.

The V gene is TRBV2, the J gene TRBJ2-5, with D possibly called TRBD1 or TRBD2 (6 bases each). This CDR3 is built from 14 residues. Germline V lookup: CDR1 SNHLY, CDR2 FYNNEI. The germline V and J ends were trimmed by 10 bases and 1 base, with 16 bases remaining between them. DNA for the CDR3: TGTGCCACCGGGGGCCGCGGTGCCCAAGAGACCCAGTACTTC. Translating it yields CATGGRGAQETQYF.

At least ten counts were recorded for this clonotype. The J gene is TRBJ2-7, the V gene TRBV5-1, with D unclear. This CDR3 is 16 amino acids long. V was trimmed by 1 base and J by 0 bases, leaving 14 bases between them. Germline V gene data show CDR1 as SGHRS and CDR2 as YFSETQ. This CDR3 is CASSLSGPTLSYEQYF. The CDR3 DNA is TGCGCCAGCAGCTTGAGTGGTCCCACTCTCTCCTACGAGCAGTACTTC.

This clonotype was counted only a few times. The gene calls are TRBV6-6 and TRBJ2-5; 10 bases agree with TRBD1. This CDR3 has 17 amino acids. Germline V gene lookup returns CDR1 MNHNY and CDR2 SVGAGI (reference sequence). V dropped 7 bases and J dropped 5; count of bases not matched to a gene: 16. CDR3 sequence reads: CASNPTGTGAGRETQYF. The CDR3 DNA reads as TGTGCCAGCAACCCTACGGGGACAGGGGCGGGAAGGGAGACCCAGTACTTC.

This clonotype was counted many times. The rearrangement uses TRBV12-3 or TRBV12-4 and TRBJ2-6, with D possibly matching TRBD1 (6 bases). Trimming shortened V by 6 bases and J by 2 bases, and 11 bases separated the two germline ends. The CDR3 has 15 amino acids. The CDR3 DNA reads TGTGCCAGCAGCCGGGGACAACCTGGGGCCAACGTCCTGACTTTC. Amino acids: CASSRGQPGANVLTF.

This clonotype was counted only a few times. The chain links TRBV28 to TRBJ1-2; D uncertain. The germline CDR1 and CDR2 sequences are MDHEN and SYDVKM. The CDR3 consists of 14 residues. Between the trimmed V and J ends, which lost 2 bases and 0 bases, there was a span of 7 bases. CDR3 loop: CASSLGSANYGYTF. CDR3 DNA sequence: TGTGCCAGCAGTTTAGGATCGGCTAACTATGGCTACACCTTC.

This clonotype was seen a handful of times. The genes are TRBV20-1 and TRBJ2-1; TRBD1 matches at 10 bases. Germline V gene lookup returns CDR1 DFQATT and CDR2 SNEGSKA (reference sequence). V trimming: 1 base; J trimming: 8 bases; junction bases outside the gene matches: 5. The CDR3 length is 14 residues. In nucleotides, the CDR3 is TGCAGTGCTAGAGGGGACAGGGGCGTCGATGAGCAGTTCTTC. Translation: CSARGDRGVDEQFF.

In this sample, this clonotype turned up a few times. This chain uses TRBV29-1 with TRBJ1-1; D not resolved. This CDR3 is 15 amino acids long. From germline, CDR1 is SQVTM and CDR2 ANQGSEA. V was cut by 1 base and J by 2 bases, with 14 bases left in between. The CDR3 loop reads CSVEGVDWANTEAFF. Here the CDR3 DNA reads TGCAGCGTTGAAGGGGTGGATTGGGCTAACACTGAAGCTTTCTTT.

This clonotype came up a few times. The CDR3 DNA reads as TGTGCCAGTCGAAGGACAGAAACATTCAGGGAGCAGTTCTTC. Translating gives CASRRTETFREQFF. The rearrangement links TRBV19 to TRBJ2-1, with D tentatively TRBD1 (6 bases). Trimming cost V 8 bases and J 10 bases, with 21 bases left between them. CDR3 length equals 14 residues. Germline CDR1 reads LNHDA; CDR2 reads SQIVND (reference sequence).

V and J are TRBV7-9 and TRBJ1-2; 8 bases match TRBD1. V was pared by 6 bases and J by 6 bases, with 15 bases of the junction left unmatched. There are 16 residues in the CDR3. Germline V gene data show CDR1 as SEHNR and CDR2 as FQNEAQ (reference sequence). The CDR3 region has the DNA TGTGCCAGCAGGGCCGGGACAGGACACCTTGGCCATGGCTACACCTTC. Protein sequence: CASRAGTGHLGHGYTF.

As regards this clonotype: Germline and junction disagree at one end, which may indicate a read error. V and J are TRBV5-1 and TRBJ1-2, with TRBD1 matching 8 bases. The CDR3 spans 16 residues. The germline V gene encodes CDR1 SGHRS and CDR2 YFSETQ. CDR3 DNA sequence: TGCGCCAACAGCCCGCCGGGACAGGCCACCTTCTATGGCTACACCTTC. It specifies CANSPPGQATFYGYTF.

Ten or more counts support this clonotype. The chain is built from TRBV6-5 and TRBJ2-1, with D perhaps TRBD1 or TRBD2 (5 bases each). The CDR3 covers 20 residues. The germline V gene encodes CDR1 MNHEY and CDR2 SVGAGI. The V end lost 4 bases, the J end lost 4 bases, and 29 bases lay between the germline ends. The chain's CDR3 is CASSSRPGPLWGSGYNEQFF. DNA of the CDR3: TGTGCCAGCAGTTCCCGCCCGGGACCCCTATGGGGGAGTGGTTACAATGAGCAGTTCTTC.

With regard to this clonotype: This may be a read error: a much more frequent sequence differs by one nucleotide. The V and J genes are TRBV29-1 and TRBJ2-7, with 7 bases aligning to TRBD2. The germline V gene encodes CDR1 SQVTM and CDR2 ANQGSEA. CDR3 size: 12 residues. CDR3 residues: CCVGGEAYEQYF. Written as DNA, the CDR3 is TGCTGCGTGGGGGGGGAAGCCTACGAGCAGTACTTC.

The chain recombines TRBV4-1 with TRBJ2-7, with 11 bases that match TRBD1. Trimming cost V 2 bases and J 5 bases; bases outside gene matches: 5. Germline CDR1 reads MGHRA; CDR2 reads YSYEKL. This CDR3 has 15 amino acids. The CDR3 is CASSQFGQGANEQYF. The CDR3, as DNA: TGCGCCAGCAGCCAATTTGGACAGGGGGCCAACGAGCAGTACTTC.

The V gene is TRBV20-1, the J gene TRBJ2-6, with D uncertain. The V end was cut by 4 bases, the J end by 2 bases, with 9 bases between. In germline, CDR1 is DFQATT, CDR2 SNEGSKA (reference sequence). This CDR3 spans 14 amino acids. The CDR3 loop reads CSATYATGANVLTF. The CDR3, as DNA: TGCAGTGCTACGTACGCAACTGGGGCCAACGTCCTGACTTTC.

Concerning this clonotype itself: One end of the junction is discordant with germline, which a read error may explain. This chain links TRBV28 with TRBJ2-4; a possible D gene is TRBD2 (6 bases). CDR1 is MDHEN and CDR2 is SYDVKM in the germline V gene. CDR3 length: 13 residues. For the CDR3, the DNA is TGTGCCGGCAGTTCCGGGGGCAAAAACATTCAGTACTTC. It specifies CAGSSGGKNIQYF.

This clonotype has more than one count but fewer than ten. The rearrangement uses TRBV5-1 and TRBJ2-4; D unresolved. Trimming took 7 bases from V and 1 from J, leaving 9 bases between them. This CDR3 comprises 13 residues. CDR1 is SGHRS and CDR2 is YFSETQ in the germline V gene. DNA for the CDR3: TGCGCCAGCCAGCTAGGGGCCAAAAACATTCAGTACTTC. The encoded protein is CASQLGAKNIQYF.

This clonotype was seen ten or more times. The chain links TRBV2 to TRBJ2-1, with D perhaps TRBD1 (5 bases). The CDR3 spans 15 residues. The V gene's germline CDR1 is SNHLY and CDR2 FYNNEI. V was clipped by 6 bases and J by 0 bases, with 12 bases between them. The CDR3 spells CASRDVGASYNEQFF. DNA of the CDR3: TGTGCCAGCAGGGATGTTGGGGCCTCCTACAATGAGCAGTTCTTC.

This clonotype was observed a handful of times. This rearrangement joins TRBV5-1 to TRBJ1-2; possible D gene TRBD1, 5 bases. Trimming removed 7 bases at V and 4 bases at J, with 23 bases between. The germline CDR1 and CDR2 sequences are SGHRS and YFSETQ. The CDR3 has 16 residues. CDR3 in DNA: TGCGCCAGCCGGGATGTCGGAGAGGGGATTTTCTATGGCTACACCTTC. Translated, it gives CASRDVGEGIFYGYTF.

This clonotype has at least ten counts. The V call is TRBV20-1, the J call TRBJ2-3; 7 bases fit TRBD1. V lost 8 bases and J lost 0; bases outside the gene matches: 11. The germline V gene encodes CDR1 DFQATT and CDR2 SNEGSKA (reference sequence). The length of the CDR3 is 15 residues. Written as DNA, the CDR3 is TGCAGTCTCCAGGGGAGACAGGGTAGCACAGATACGCAGTATTTT. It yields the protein CSLQGRQGSTDTQYF.

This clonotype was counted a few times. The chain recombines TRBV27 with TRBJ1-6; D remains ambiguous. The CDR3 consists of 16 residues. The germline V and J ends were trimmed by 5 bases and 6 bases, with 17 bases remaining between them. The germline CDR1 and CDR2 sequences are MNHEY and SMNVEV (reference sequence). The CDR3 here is CASSPRTGGGNSPLHF. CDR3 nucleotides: TGTGCCAGCAGTCCTAGGACGGGCGGCGGTAATTCACCCCTCCACTTT.

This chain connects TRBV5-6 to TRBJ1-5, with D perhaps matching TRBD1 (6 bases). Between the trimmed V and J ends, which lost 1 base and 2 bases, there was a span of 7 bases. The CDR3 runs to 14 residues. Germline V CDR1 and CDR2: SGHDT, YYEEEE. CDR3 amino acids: CASSLRQGNQPQHF. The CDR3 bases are TGTGCCAGCAGCTTGAGACAGGGCAATCAGCCCCAGCATTTT. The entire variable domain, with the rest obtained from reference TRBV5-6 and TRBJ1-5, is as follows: DAGVTQSPTHLIKTRGQQVTLRCSPKSGHDTVSWYQQALGQGPQFIFQYYEEEERQRGNFPDRFSGHQFPNYSSELNVNALLLGDSALYLCASSLRQGNQPQHFGDGTRLSIL.

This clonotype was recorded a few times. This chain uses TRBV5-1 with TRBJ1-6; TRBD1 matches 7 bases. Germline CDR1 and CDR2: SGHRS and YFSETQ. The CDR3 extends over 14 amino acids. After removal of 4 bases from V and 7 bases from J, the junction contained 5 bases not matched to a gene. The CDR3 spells CASSRDSSNSPLHF. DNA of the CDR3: TGCGCCAGCAGCAGGGACAGCTCGAATTCACCCCTCCACTTT.

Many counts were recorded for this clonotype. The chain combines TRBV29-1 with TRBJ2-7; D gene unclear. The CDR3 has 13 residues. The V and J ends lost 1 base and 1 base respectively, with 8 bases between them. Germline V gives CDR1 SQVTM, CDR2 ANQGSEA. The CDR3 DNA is TGCAGCGTTGAAGTATCAGGTTCCTACGAGCAGTACTTC. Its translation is CSVEVSGSYEQYF.

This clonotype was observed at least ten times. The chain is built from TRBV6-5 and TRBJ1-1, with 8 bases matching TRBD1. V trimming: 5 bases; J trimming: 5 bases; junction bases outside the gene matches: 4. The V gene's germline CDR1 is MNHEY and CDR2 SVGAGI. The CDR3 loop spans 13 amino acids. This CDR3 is CASSQGARTEAFF. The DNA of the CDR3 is TGTGCCAGCAGTCAGGGGGCGAGGACTGAAGCTTTCTTT.